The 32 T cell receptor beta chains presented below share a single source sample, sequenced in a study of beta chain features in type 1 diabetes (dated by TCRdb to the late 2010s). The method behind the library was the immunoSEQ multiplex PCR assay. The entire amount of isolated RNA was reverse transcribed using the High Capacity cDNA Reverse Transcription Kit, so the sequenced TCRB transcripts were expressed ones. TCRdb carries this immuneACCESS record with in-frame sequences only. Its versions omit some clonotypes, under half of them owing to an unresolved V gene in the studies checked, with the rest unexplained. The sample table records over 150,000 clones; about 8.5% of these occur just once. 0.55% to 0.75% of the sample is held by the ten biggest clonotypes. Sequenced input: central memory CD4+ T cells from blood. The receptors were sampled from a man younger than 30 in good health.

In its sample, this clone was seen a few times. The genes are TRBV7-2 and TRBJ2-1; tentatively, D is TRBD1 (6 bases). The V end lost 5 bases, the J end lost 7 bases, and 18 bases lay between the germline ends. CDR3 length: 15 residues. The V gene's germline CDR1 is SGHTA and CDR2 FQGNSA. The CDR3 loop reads CASSTGHLRQNEQFF. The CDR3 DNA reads TGTGCCAGCAGCACGGGACACCTCCGTCAAAATGAGCAGTTCTTC.

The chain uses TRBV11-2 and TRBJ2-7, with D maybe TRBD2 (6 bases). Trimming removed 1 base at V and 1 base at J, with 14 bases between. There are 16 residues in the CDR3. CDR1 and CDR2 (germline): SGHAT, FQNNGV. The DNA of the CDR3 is TGTGCCAGCAGCTTAGCCTTGCGGGGCGAGTCCTACGAGCAGTACTTC. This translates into CASSLALRGESYEQYF.

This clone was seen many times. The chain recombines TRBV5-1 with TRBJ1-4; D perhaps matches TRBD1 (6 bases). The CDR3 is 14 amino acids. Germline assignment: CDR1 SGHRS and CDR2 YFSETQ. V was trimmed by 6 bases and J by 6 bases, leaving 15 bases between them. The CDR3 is CASKTGNRDEKLFF. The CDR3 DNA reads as TGCGCCAGCAAAACAGGGAACAGGGATGAAAAACTGTTTTTT.

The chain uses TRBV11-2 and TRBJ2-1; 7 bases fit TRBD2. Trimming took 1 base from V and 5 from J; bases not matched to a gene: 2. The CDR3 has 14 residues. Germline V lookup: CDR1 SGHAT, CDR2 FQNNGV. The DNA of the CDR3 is TGTGCCAGCAGCTTAGGGGAGGGTAACAATGAGCAGTTCTTC. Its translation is CASSLGEGNNEQFF. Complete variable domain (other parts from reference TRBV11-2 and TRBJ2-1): EAGVAQSPRYKIIEKRQSVAFWCNPISGHATLYWYQQILGQGPKLLIQFQNNGVVDDSQLPKDRFSAERLKGVDSTLKIQPAKLEDSAVYLCASSLGEGNNEQFFGPGTRLTVL.

CDR3 protein: CASSRPGGGYGYTF. As DNA, the CDR3 is TGTGCCAGCAGTCGTCCGGGGGGCGGGTATGGCTACACCTTC. The V gene is TRBV5-8, the J gene TRBJ1-2; a possible D gene is TRBD1 (6 bases). This CDR3 has 14 residues. Trimming removed 5 bases from V and 5 bases from J, with 16 bases in between. Germline CDR1 reads SGHTS; CDR2 reads YDEGEE.

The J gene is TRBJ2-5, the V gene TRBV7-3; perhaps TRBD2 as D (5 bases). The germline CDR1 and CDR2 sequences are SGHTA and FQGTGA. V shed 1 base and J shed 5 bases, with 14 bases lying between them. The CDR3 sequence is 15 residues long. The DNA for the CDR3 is TGTGCCAGCAGCTTAATCGGGCCTCCGGGGGAGACCCAGTACTTC. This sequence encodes CASSLIGPPGETQYF. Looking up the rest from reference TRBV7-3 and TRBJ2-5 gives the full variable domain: GAGVSQTPSNKVTEKGKYVELRCDPISGHTALYWYRQSLGQGPEFLIYFQGTGAADDSGLPNDRFFAVRPEGSVSTLKIQRTERGDSAVYLCASSLIGPPGETQYFGPGTRLLVL.

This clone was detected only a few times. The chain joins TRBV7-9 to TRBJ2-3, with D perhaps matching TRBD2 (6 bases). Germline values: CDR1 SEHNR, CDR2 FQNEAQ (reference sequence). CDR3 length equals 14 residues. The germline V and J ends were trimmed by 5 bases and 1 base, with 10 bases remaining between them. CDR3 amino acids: CASSLSGRTDTQYF. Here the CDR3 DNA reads TGTGCCAGCAGCCTTAGCGGTCGCACAGATACGCAGTATTTT.

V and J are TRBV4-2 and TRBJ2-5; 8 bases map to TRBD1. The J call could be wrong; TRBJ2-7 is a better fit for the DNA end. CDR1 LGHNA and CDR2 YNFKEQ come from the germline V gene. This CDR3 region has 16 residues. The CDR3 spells CASSQGGQGLTYEQYF. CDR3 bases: TGTGCCAGCAGCCAAGGAGGACAGGGCTTAACCTACGAGCAGTACTTC.

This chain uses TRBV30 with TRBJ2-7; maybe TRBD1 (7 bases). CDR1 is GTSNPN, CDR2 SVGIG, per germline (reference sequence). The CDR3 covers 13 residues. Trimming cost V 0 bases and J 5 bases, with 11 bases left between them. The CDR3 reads CAWSVGRGDEQYF. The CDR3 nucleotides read TGTGCCTGGAGTGTGGGCAGGGGGGACGAGCAGTACTTC.

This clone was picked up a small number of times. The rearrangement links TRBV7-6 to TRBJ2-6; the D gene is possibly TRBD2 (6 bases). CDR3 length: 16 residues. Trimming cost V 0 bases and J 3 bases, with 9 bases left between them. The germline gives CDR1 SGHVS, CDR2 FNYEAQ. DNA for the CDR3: TGTGCCAGCAGCTTAGCGGGAGGTAGTGGGGCCAACGTCCTGACTTTC. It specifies CASSLAGGSGANVLTF.

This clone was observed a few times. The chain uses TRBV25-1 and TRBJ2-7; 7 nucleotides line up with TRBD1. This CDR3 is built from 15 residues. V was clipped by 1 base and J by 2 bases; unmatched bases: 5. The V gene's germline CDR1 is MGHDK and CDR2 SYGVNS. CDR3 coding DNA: TGTGCCAGCAGTGAATGGGGCCAGGGGGCCTACGAGCAGTACTTC. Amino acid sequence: CASSEWGQGAYEQYF.

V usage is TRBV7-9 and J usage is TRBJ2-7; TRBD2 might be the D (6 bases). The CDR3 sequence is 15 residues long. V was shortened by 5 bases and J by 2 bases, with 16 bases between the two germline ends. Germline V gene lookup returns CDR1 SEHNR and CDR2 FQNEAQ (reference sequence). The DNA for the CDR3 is TGTGCCAGCAGCGCCGCCCTTAGCGGTCCCTACGAGCAGTACTTC. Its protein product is CASSAALSGPYEQYF.

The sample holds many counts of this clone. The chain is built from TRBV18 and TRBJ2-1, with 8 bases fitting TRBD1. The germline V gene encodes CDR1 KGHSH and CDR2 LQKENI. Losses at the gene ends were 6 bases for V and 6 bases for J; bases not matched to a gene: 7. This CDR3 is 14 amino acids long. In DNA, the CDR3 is TGTGCCAGCTCCCTAGGACAGGGCGGCAATGAGCAGTTCTTC. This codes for CASSLGQGGNEQFF.

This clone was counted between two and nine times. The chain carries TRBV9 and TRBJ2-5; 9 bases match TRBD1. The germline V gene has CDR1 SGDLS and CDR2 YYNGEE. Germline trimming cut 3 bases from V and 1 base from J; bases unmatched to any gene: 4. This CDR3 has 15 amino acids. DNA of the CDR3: TGTGCCAGCAGCGGGGACAGGGCCATCCAAGAGACCCAGTACTTC. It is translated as CASSGDRAIQETQYF. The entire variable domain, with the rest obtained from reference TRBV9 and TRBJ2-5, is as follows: DSGVTQTPKHLITATGQRVTLRCSPRSGDLSVYWYQQSLDQGLQFLIQYYNGEERAKGNILERFSAQQFPDLHSELNLSSLELGDSALYFCASSGDRAIQETQYFGPGTRLLVL.

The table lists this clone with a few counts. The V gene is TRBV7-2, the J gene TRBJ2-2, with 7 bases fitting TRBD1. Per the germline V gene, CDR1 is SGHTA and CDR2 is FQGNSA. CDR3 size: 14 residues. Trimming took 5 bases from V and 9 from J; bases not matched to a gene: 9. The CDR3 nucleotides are TGTGCCAGCAGCCCCCAAGAGGGGGCCCGGGAGCTGTTTTTT. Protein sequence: CASSPQEGARELFF.

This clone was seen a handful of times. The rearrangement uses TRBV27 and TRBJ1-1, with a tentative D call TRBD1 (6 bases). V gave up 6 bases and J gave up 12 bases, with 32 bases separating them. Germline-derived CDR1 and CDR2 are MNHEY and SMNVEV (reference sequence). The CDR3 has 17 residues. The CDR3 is CASSHSTPRAGESGTFF. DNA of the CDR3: TGTGCCAGCAGCCACTCCACTCCCCGGGCAGGGGAAAGTGGGACTTTCTTT.

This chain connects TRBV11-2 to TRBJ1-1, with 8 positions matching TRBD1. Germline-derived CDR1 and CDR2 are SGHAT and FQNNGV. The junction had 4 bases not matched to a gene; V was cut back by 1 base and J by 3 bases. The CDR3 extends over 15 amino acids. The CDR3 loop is CASSLAGQGHTEAFF. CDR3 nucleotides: TGTGCCAGCAGCTTAGCAGGACAGGGTCACACTGAAGCTTTCTTT.

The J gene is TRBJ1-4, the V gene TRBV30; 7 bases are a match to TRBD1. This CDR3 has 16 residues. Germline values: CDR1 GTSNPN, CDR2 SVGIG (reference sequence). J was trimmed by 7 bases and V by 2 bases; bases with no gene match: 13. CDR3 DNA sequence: TGTGCCTGGAGTACAAATACAGGGGATCTGGGTGAAAAACTGTTTTTT. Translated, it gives CAWSTNTGDLGEKLFF.

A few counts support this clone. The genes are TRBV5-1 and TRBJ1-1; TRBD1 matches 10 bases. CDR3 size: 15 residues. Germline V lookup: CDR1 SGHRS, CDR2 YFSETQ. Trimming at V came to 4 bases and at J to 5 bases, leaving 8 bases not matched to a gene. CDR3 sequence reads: CASSEGQGSGTEAFF. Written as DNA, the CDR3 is TGCGCCAGCAGCGAGGGACAGGGGAGTGGGACTGAAGCTTTCTTT.

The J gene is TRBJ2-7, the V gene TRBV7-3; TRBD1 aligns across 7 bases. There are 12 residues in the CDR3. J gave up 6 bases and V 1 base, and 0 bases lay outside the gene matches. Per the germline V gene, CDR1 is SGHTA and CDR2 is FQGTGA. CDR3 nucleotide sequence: TGTGCCAGCAGCTTAAACAGGGGCGAGCAGTACTTC. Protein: CASSLNRGEQYF.

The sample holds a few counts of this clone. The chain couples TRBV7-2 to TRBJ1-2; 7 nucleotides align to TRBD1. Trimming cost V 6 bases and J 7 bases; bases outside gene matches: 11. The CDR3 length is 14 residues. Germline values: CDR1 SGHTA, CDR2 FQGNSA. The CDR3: CASRLGGAAGGYTF. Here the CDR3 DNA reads TGTGCCAGCAGACTAGGGGGCGCCGCTGGTGGCTACACCTTC.

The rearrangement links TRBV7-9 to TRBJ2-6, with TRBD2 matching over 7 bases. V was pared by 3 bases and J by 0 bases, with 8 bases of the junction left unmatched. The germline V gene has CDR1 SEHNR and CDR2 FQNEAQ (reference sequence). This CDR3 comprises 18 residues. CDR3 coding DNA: TGTGCCAGCAGCTTTTTTGGGGGAGGGCTCTCTGGGGCCAACGTCCTGACTTTC. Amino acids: CASSFFGGGLSGANVLTF.

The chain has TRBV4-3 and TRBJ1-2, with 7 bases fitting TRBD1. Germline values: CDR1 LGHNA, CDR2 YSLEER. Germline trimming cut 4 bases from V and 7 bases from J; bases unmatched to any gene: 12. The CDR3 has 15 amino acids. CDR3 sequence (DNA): TGCGCCAGCAGCCCAGCCGAGACAGGGAGATCTGGCTACACCTTC. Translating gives CASSPAETGRSGYTF.

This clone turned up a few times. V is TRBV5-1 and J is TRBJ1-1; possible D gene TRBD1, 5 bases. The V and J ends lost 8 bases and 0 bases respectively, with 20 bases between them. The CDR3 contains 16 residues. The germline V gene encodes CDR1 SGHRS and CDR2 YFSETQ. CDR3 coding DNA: TGCGCCAGTCAGTGGGGCACTTTGGGCATGAACACTGAAGCTTTCTTT. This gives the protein CASQWGTLGMNTEAFF.

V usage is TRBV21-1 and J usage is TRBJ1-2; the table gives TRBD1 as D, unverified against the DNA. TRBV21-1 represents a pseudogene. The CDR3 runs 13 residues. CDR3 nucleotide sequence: TGTGCCAGCACGAGAAAAGGGGAAGATGGCTACACCTTC. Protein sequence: CASTRKGEDGYTF.

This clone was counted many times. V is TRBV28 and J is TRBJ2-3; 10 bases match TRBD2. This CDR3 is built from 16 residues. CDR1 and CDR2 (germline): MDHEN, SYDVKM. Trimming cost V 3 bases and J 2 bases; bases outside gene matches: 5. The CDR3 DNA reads TGTGCCAGCAGTTTCCCAGCGGGAGGGTACACAGATACGCAGTATTTT. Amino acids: CASSFPAGGYTDTQYF.

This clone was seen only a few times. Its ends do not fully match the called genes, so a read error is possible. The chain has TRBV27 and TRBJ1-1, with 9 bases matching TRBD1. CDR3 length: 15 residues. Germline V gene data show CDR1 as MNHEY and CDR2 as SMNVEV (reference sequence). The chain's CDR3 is CASSLSGTGNSEAFF. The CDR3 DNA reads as TGTGCCAGCAGCCTTTCCGGGACAGGGAACTCTGAAGCTTTCTTT.

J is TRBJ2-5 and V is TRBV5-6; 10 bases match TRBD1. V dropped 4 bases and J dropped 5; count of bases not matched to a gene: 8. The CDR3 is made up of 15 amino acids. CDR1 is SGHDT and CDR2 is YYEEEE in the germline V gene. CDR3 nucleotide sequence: TGTGCCAGCAGCATCTGGGACAGGGGTGAGGAGACCCAGTACTTC. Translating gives CASSIWDRGEETQYF.

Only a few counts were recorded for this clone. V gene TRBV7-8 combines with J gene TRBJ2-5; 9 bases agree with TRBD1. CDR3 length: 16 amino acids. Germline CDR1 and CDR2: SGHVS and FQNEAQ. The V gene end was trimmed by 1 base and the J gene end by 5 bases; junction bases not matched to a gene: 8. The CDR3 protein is CASSLVPDRGRETQYF. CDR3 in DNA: TGTGCCAGCAGCTTAGTGCCGGACAGGGGACGCGAGACCCAGTACTTC.

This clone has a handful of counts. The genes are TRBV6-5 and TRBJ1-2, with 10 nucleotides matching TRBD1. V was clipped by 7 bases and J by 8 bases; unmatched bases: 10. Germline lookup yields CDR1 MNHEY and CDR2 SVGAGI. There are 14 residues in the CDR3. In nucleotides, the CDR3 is TGTGCCAGCACCTTGACAGGGGGCGGGGACGGCTACACCTTC. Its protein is CASTLTGGGDGYTF.

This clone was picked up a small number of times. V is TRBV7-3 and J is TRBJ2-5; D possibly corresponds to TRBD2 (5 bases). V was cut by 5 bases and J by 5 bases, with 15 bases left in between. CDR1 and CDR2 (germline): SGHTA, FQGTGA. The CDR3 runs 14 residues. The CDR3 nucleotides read TGTGCCAGCAGCAAAGGTGGAGGTTGGGAGACCCAGTACTTC. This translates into CASSKGGGWETQYF.

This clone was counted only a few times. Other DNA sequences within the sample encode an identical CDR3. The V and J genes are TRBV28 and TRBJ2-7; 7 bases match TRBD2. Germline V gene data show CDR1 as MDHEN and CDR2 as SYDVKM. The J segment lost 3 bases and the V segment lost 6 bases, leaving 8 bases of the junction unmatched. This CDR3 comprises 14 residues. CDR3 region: CASRGTGGFYEQYF. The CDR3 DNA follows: TGTGCCAGCAGGGGGACGGGGGGATTCTACGAGCAGTACTTC.